The 5 T cell receptor beta chains below come from one sample, sequenced in a study of human thymus T cells. TCRdb's copy holds only in-frame clones and misses some; the assay was immunoSEQ multiplex PCR. The data show about 43,000 clones, roughly 94% seen once. The sequenced sample consisted of blood. These TCRs come from a girl in the first two years of life with a congenital heart defect but otherwise immunologically healthy.

This clone was counted once. V gene TRBV9 combines with J gene TRBJ1-2, with TRBD1 as a possible D gene (5 bases). Trimming took off 4 bases at V and 4 bases at J, with 14 bases between the two ends. The CDR3 consists of 14 residues. CDR1 is SGDLS and CDR2 is YYNGEE in the germline V gene. As DNA, the CDR3 is TGTGCCAGCAGCCCCGGTGGGACGATCTATGGCTACACCTTC. Translating gives CASSPGGTIYGYTF. The full variable domain, in which reference TRBV9 and TRBJ1-2 provide the parts outside the CDR3, is DSGVTQTPKHLITATGQRVTLRCSPRSGDLSVYWYQQSLDQGLQFLIQYYNGEERAKGNILERFSAQQFPDLHSELNLSSLELGDSALYFCASSPGGTIYGYTFGSGTRLTVV.

The CDR3 protein is CASSPTPDYYF. CDR3 nucleotide sequence: TGTGCCAGCAGTCCCACTCCTGATTACTATTTT. This sequence joins TRBV2 and TRBJ2-3; D gene unclear. Between the trimmed V and J ends, which lost 5 bases and 15 bases, there was a span of 15 bases. There are 11 residues in the CDR3. Germline CDR1 reads SNHLY; CDR2 reads FYNNEI.

The V and J genes are TRBV27 and TRBJ1-2; D is unclear. The V gene's germline CDR1 is MNHEY and CDR2 SMNVEV (reference sequence). This CDR3 contains 14 residues. Trimming removed 0 bases at V and 7 bases at J, with 12 bases between. The CDR3 DNA follows: TGTGCCAGCAGTTTATCGCCCGGGCTGGGTGGCTACACCTTC. Protein: CASSLSPGLGGYTF.

V gene TRBV27 combines with J gene TRBJ2-1, with 9 bases matching TRBD2. The CDR3 is 18 residues long. Trimming cost V 5 bases and J 9 bases; bases outside gene matches: 20. Germline V gene lookup returns CDR1 MNHEY and CDR2 SMNVEV (reference sequence). The CDR3 region has the DNA TGTGCCAGCAGTCCAAATCCCCTGACTAGCGGTCCTGAGGTTGAGCAGTTCTTC. This codes for CASSPNPLTSGPEVEQFF.

The chain carries TRBV5-1 and TRBJ1-5; 7 bases are a match to TRBD1. V was pared by 4 bases and J by 7 bases, with 5 bases of the junction left unmatched. The germline CDR1 and CDR2 sequences are SGHRS and YFSETQ. This CDR3 comprises 13 residues. Here the CDR3 DNA reads TGCGCCAGCAGCAGGGGGCAGGGGCAGCCCCAGCATTTT. Amino acids: CASSRGQGQPQHF. The entire variable domain, with the rest obtained from reference TRBV5-1 and TRBJ1-5, is as follows: KAGVTQTPRYLIKTRGQQVTLSCSPISGHRSVSWYQQTPGQGLQFLFEYFSETQRNKGNFPGRFSGRQFSNSRSEMNVSTLELGDSALYLCASSRGQGQPQHFGDGTRLSIL.